The 27 T cell receptor beta chains below come from one sample, sequenced in a study of early T cells in non-severe SARS-CoV-2 infection. TCRdb independently ran MiXCR on the 5' RACE reads; one entry per CDR3 protein. Among fewer than 80,000 distinct CDR3 sequences listed, roughly 10% were seen once. Sequenced input: whole blood. Source of these receptors: an adult who was a healthcare worker with PCR-confirmed SARS-CoV-2 infection or an uninfected control (not recorded which).

This clonotype was seen at least ten times. This chain uses TRBV29-1 with TRBJ2-1; weak D call: TRBD1 (5 bases). The CDR3 totals 13 residues. Germline V lookup: CDR1 SQVTM, CDR2 ANQGSEA. Deletions cut 5 bases from V and 8 bases from J, with 16 bases between. This CDR3 is CSVLPDSLDEQFF. The CDR3 region has the DNA TGCAGCGTTCTTCCTGACAGCCTCGATGAGCAGTTCTTC.

In this sample, this clonotype turned up a few times. The genes are TRBV7-6 and TRBJ2-7; either TRBD1 or TRBD2 may supply D (5 bases each). Germline lookup yields CDR1 SGHVS and CDR2 FNYEAQ. Trimming cost V 1 base and J 0 bases, with 19 bases left between them. The CDR3 is made up of 18 amino acids. The CDR3 DNA follows: TGTGCCAGCAGCTTAGTGATAGGGGACGCTACCGGCTCCTACGAGCAGTACTTC. Its protein is CASSLVIGDATGSYEQYF.

This chain links TRBV5-4 with TRBJ1-2; 7 bases are a match to TRBD1. Losses at the gene ends were 2 bases for V and 6 bases for J; bases not matched to a gene: 7. CDR3 length equals 14 residues. Germline CDR1 reads SGHNT; CDR2 reads YYREEE (reference sequence). CDR3 sequence reads: CASSLDKGADGYTF. The CDR3 nucleotides read TGTGCCAGCAGCTTAGATAAGGGGGCAGATGGCTACACCTTC.

This clonotype was seen repeatedly, ten times or more. This chain connects TRBV27 to TRBJ1-4; D gene unclear. The germline CDR1 and CDR2 sequences are MNHEY and SMNVEV (reference sequence). V gave up 6 bases and J gave up 0 bases, with 11 bases separating them. This CDR3 is 15 amino acids long. The CDR3 DNA sequence: TGTGCCAGCAGAAGCCTGATTGCAACTAATGAAAAACTGTTTTTT. Amino acids: CASRSLIATNEKLFF.

The sample holds many counts of this clonotype. J is TRBJ2-5 and V is TRBV7-2; the D is unclear. The germline V and J ends were trimmed by 5 bases and 2 bases, with 6 bases remaining between them. The germline V gene has CDR1 SGHTA and CDR2 FQGNSA. The CDR3 length is 12 residues. CDR3 sequence (DNA): TGTGCCAGCAGCCTGCCTCAAGAGACCCAGTACTTC. Translation: CASSLPQETQYF.

There are many counts of this clonotype. This chain's CDR3 is CSVSSGETDTQYF. The CDR3 region has the DNA TGCAGCGTTTCTTCAGGGGAAACGGATACGCAGTATTTT. The chain combines TRBV29-1 with TRBJ2-3; D perhaps matches TRBD1 (6 bases). The CDR3 has 13 residues. Per the germline V gene, CDR1 is SQVTM and CDR2 is ANQGSEA. V lost 5 bases and J 6 bases, leaving 15 bases between the germline ends.

In this sample, this clonotype turned up a few times. The V call is TRBV5-6, the J call TRBJ1-6; the D is unclear. V was clipped by 3 bases and J by 10 bases, with 20 bases between them. Germline lookup yields CDR1 SGHDT and CDR2 YYEEEE. The CDR3 is made up of 16 amino acids. The CDR3 reads CASSYGRPMGGSPLHF. In nucleotides, the CDR3 is TGTGCCAGCAGCTATGGGAGACCCATGGGAGGGTCACCCCTCCACTTT.

Notes on this clonotype: A much larger clonotype is one base distant, so this may be a read error. This chain connects TRBV6-5 to TRBJ2-3; no clear D. The CDR3 loop spans 11 amino acids. The V and J ends lost 6 bases and 6 bases respectively, with 7 bases between them. Germline V gene lookup returns CDR1 MNHEY and CDR2 SVGAGI. The CDR3 region has the DNA TGTGCCAGCAGCAGGAAGGATACGCAGTATTTT. Protein: CASSRKDTQYF.

The chain joins TRBV3-1 to TRBJ2-7, with D possibly TRBD1 on 5 matching bases. Germline V lookup: CDR1 LGHDT, CDR2 YNNKEL (reference sequence). The CDR3 is 14 amino acids. Trimming cost V 1 base and J 2 bases, with 9 bases left between them. CDR3 sequence reads: CASSQVQDTYEQYF. The CDR3 region has the DNA TGTGCCAGCAGCCAAGTACAGGATACCTACGAGCAGTACTTC.

This clonotype was seen many times. V gene TRBV6-5 combines with J gene TRBJ2-7; 9 nucleotides agree with TRBD1. This CDR3 region has 13 residues. Germline CDR1 reads MNHEY; CDR2 reads SVGAGI. V shed 5 bases, J shed 6 bases, and the junction held 5 bases outside the gene matches. The CDR3 region has the DNA TGTGCCAGCAGTCGGGACAGGGAGGCCGAGCAGTACTTC. Encoded protein: CASSRDREAEQYF.

V gene TRBV11-3 combines with J gene TRBJ2-7; a weak D match, TRBD1 (5 bases). The CDR3 spans 13 residues. V lost 5 bases and J 6 bases, leaving 14 bases between the germline ends. Germline V gene lookup returns CDR1 SGHNT and CDR2 YENEEA. The CDR3 DNA follows: TGTGCCAGCAGCCCTGGGTCAGGGCGCGAGCAGTACTTC. This translates into CASSPGSGREQYF.

V gene TRBV7-9 combines with J gene TRBJ1-5; D is ambiguous. The length of the CDR3 is 12 residues. V lost 2 bases and J 6 bases, leaving 5 bases between the germline ends. Germline CDR1 reads SEHNR; CDR2 reads FQNEAQ (reference sequence). CDR3 in DNA: TGTGCCAGCAGCTTAAACGCTCAGCCCCAGCATTTT. Translation gives CASSLNAQPQHF.

This clonotype was picked up many times. The chain employs TRBV25-1 and TRBJ2-7; D not certain. CDR1 and CDR2 from the germline V gene are MGHDK and SYGVNS. This CDR3 comprises 11 residues. Trimming cost V 1 base and J 7 bases, with 5 bases left between them. The CDR3 DNA sequence: TGTGCCAGCAGTGAATCAAAAGAGCAGTACTTC. It yields the protein CASSESKEQYF.

The V call is TRBV7-3, the J call TRBJ1-6; 10 bases are shared with TRBD1. The CDR3 runs 14 residues. With V trimmed by 4 bases and J by 8 bases, 2 bases remained unmatched. Germline V CDR1 and CDR2: SGHTA, FQGTGA. The CDR3 loop is CASSSGQGDSPLHF. The DNA of the CDR3 is TGTGCCAGCAGCTCAGGACAGGGGGATTCACCCCTCCACTTT.

This clonotype was picked up many times. One end of the junction is discordant with germline, which a read error may explain. This rearrangement joins TRBV2 to TRBJ2-7; 8 nucleotides match TRBD1. Germline CDR1 reads SNHLY; CDR2 reads FYNNEI. The CDR3 runs 14 residues. CDR3 loop: CASSQAGGYYEQYF. Here the CDR3 DNA reads TGTGCCAGCAGTCAAGCAGGGGGCTACTACGAGCAGTACTTC.

This clonotype came up a few times. The chain employs TRBV15 and TRBJ1-2, with a weak D call TRBD1 (6 bases). Germline values: CDR1 LNHNV, CDR2 YYDKDF (reference sequence). This CDR3 region has 16 residues. V shed 8 bases and J shed 4 bases, with 23 bases lying between them. The DNA for the CDR3 is TGTGCCACCCGGCGGCCGGGACAACGCGATCGCTATGGCTACACCTTC. This gives the protein CATRRPGQRDRYGYTF.

This clonotype was found a few times. CDR3 loop: CASSPFTSGMGIYEQYF. CDR3 sequence (DNA): TGTGCCAGCTCACCTTTCACTAGCGGGATGGGGATCTACGAGCAGTACTTC. The chain combines TRBV18 with TRBJ2-7; TRBD2 aligns across 10 bases. This CDR3 comprises 17 residues. Trimming took 3 bases from V and 3 from J; bases not matched to a gene: 11. Germline CDR1 and CDR2: KGHSH and LQKENI.

This clonotype came up many times. The chain couples TRBV7-2 to TRBJ2-5; no firm D call. V was trimmed by 1 base and J by 5 bases, leaving 5 bases between them. This CDR3 comprises 12 residues. Per germline, CDR1 SGHTA and CDR2 FQGNSA. CDR3 protein: CASSLVGETQYF. Here the CDR3 DNA reads TGTGCCAGCAGCTTAGTAGGGGAGACCCAGTACTTC.

This clonotype has a handful of counts. The chain recombines TRBV28 with TRBJ2-6, with D unclear. V shed 3 bases and J shed 4 bases, with 10 bases lying between them. The germline CDR1 and CDR2 sequences are MDHEN and SYDVKM. The CDR3 spans 15 residues. CDR3 loop: CASSLLRSGANVLTF. The CDR3, as DNA: TGTGCCAGCAGTTTGTTAAGGAGCGGGGCCAACGTCCTGACTTTC. The full variable domain, with the rest looked up from reference TRBV28 and TRBJ2-6, is DVKVTQSSRYLVKRTGEKVFLECVQDMDHENMFWYRQDPGLGLRLIYFSYDVKMKEKGDIPEGYSVSREKKERFSLILESASTNQTSMYLCASSLLRSGANVLTFGAGSRLTVL.

This clonotype was seen a handful of times. The V call is TRBV10-3, the J call TRBJ1-4; 8 positions agree with TRBD1. CDR1 is ENHRY and CDR2 is SYGVKD in the germline V gene. With V trimmed by 10 bases and J by 4 bases, 5 bases remained unmatched. The CDR3 spans 13 residues. CDR3 DNA sequence: TGTGCCACCAAACAGGGGGGTAATGAAAAACTGTTTTTT. Encoded protein: CATKQGGNEKLFF.

The chain carries TRBV21-1 and TRBJ2-5; the table's D call TRBD1 went unverified against the DNA. TRBV21-1 is tagged as a pseudogene. The CDR3 runs to 15 residues. CDR3 amino acids: CASSKCDRGEETQYF. CDR3 DNA sequence: TGTGCCAGCAGCAAGTGTGACAGGGGGGAAGAGACCCAGTACTTC.

Only a few counts were recorded for this clonotype. The V and J genes are TRBV29-1 and TRBJ2-1, with D possibly matching TRBD1 (6 bases). The V gene's germline CDR1 is SQVTM and CDR2 ANQGSEA. The length of the CDR3 is 14 residues. Between the trimmed V and J ends, which lost 5 bases and 9 bases, there was a span of 20 bases. CDR3 coding DNA: TGCAGCGTTAACAGGGAACACGTAGGAGGTGAGCAGTTCTTC. Its translation is CSVNREHVGGEQFF.

This clonotype turned up a few times. This chain joins TRBV20-1 and TRBJ2-7; 8 nucleotides match TRBD2. The CDR3 is 15 residues long. Per the germline V gene, CDR1 is DFQATT and CDR2 is SNEGSKA (reference sequence). Trimming took 0 bases from V and 3 from J; bases not matched to a gene: 7. This CDR3 is CSAREASGLNYEQYF. DNA of the CDR3: TGCAGTGCTAGAGAGGCTAGCGGGTTGAACTACGAGCAGTACTTC.

There are many counts of this clonotype. V gene TRBV20-1 combines with J gene TRBJ2-2, with TRBD2 identical over 8 bases. The J segment lost 5 bases and the V segment lost 0 bases, leaving 8 bases of the junction unmatched. The length of the CDR3 is 16 residues. Germline CDR1 is DFQATT and CDR2 is SNEGSKA (reference sequence). DNA of the CDR3: TGCAGTGCTAGAGATCACCGGGAGGGCCTAACCGGGGAGCTGTTTTTT. Its protein product is CSARDHREGLTGELFF.

This clonotype was observed many times. This rearrangement joins TRBV5-6 to TRBJ2-7; D gene unclear. The ends were cut back, 1 base at V and 4 bases at J, with 6 bases in the middle. Germline assignment: CDR1 SGHDT and CDR2 YYEEEE. The CDR3 totals 12 residues. The CDR3 protein is CASSLYEYEQYF. The DNA of the CDR3 is TGTGCCAGCAGCTTGTATGAATACGAGCAGTACTTC.

This clonotype turned up a few times. V and J are TRBV20-1 and TRBJ2-1; TRBD2 agrees at 9 bases. The CDR3 spans 15 residues. Germline CDR1 and CDR2: DFQATT and SNEGSKA (reference sequence). V dropped 3 bases and J dropped 5; count of bases not matched to a gene: 8. CDR3 nucleotide sequence: TGCAGTGCTAGCCTCAGCGGGAGGTTGAACAATGAGCAGTTCTTC. Protein: CSASLSGRLNNEQFF.

This clonotype was observed a few times. This chain links TRBV10-1 with TRBJ2-2; TRBD1 is a possible D gene (5 bases). Germline values: CDR1 WNHNN, CDR2 SYGVQD (reference sequence). The CDR3 contains 15 residues. With 5 bases removed from V and 0 bases from J, the gap between germline ends came to 10 bases. The DNA of the CDR3 is TGCGCCAGCAGTACAGGTGACGCGAACACCGGGGAGCTGTTTTTT. Amino acid sequence: CASSTGDANTGELFF.